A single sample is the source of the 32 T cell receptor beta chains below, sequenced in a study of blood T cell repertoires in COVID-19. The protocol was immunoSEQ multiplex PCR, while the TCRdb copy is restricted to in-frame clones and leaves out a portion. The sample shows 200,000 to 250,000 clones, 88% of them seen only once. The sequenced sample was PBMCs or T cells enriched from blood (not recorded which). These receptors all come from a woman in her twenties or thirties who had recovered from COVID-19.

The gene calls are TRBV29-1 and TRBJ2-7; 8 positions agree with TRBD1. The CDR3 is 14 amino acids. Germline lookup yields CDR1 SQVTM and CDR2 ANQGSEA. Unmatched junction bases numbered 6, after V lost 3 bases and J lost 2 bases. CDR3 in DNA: TGCAGCGTTGATAATGGACAGGGAGCCTACGAGCAGTACTTC. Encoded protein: CSVDNGQGAYEQYF.

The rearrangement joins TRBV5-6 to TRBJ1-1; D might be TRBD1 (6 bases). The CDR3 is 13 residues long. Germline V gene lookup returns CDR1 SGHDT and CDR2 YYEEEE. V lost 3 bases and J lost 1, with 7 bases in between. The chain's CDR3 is CASSSTGNTEAFF. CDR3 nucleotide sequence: TGTGCCAGCAGCTCGACAGGGAACACTGAAGCTTTCTTT.

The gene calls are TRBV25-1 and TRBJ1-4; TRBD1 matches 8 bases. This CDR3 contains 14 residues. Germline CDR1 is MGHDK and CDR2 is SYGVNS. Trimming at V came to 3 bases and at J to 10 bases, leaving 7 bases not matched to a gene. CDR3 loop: CASSEPDRGGKLFF. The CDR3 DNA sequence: TGTGCCAGCAGTGAGCCTGACAGGGGAGGAAAACTGTTTTTT. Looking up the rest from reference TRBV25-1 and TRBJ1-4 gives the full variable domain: EADIYQTPRYLVIGTGKKITLECSQTMGHDKMYWYQQDPGMELHLIHYSYGVNSTEKGDLSSESTVSRIRTEHFPLTLESARPSHTSQYLCASSEPDRGGKLFFGSGTQLSVL.

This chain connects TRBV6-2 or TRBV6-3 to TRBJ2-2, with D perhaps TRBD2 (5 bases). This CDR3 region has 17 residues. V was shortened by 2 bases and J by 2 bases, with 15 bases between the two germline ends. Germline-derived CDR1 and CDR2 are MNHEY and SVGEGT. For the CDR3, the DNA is TGTGCCAGCAGTTACACCCGGGGAGAAAAAAACACCGGGGAGCTGTTTTTT. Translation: CASSYTRGEKNTGELFF.

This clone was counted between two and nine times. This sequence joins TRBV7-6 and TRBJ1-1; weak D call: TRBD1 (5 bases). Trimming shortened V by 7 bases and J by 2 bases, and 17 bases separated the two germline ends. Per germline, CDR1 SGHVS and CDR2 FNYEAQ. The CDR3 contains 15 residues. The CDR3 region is CASTEGADFNTEAFF. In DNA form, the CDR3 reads TGTGCCAGCACCGAAGGGGCGGATTTCAACACTGAAGCTTTCTTT.

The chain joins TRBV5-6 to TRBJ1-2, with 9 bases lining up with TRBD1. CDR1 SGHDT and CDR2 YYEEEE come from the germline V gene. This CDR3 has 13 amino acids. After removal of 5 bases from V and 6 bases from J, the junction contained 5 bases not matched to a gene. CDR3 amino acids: CASSLQGAHGYTF. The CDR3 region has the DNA TGTGCCAGCAGTCTACAGGGGGCGCATGGCTACACCTTC.

The CDR3 DNA is TGTGCCAGCAGCCAAGAACTAGCGGGGGGGCAGTCCTCCGGGGAGCTGTTTTTT. As protein: CASSQELAGGQSSGELFF. The chain uses TRBV4-2 and TRBJ2-2; 13 bases map to TRBD2. Germline V gene data show CDR1 as LGHNA and CDR2 as YNFKEQ. The CDR3 is 18 amino acids. V was clipped by 0 bases and J by 6 bases; unmatched bases: 7.

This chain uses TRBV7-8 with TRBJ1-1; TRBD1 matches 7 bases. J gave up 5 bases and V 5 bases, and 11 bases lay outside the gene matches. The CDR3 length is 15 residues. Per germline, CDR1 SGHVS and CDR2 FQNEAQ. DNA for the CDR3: TGTGCCAGCAGCGCCGCTGGACAGGCGAGGACTGAAGCTTTCTTT. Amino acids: CASSAAGQARTEAFF.

CDR3 in amino acids: CATSGGRWNYGYTF. The CDR3 region has the DNA TGTGCCACGTCGGGAGGGCGATGGAACTATGGCTACACCTTC. This chain joins TRBV6-5 and TRBJ1-2; D is unresolved. The CDR3 totals 14 residues. V dropped 10 bases and J dropped 2 bases, with 17 bases sitting between them. Germline V lookup: CDR1 MNHEY, CDR2 SVGAGI.

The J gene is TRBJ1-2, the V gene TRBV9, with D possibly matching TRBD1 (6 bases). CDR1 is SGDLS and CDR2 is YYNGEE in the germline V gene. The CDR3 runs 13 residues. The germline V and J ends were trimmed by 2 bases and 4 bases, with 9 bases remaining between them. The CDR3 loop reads CASSVLDSYGYTF. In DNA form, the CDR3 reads TGTGCCAGCAGCGTTTTGGACAGCTATGGCTACACCTTC.

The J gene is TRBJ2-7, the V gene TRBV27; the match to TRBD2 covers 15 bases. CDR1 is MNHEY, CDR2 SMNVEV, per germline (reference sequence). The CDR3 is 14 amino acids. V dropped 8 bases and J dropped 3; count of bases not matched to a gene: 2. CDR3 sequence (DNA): TGTGCCAGCTCGGGACTAGCGGGGGGCTACGAGCAGTACTTC. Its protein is CASSGLAGGYEQYF.

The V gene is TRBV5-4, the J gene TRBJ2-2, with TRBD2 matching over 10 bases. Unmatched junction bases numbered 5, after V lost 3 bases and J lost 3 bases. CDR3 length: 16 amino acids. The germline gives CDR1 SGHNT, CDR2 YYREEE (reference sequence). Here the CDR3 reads CASSWGLAKDTGELFF. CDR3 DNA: TGTGCCAGCAGCTGGGGACTAGCGAAGGACACCGGGGAGCTGTTTTTT. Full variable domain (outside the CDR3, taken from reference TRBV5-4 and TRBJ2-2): ETGVTQSPTHLIKTRGQQVTLRCSSQSGHNTVSWYQQALGQGPQFIFQYYREEENGRGNFPPRFSGLQFPNYSSELNVNALELDDSALYLCASSWGLAKDTGELFFGEGSRLTVL.

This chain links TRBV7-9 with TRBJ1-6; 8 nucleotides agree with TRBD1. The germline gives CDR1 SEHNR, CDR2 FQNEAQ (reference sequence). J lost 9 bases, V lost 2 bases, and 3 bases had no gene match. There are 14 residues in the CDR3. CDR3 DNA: TGTGCCAGCAGCTTAAGGACAGGGTCTTCACCCCTCCACTTT. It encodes CASSLRTGSSPLHF.

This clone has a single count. The CDR3 here is CASSFRGAGEKLFF. The CDR3 DNA reads TGTGCCAGCAGCTTCAGGGGGGCCGGTGAAAAACTGTTTTTT. The V gene is TRBV11-2, the J gene TRBJ1-4; 7 positions agree with TRBD1. The CDR3 is made up of 14 amino acids. V was clipped by 3 bases and J by 7 bases; unmatched bases: 5. Germline V gives CDR1 SGHAT, CDR2 FQNNGV.

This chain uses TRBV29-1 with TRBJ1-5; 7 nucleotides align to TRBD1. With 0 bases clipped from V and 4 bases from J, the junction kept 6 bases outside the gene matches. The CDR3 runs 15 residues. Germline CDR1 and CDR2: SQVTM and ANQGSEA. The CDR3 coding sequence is TGCAGCGTTGAAGAGACAGGGTCTGGGAATCAGCCCCAGCATTTT. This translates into CSVEETGSGNQPQHF. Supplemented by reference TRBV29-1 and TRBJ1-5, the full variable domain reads SAVISQKPSRDICQRGTSLTIQCQVDSQVTMMFWYRQQPGQSLTLIATANQGSEATYESGFVIDKFPISRPNLTFSTLTVSNMSPEDSSIYLCSVEETGSGNQPQHFGDGTRLSIL.

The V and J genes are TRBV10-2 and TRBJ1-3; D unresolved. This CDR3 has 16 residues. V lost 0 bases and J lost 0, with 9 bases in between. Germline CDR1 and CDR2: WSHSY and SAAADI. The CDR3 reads CASSESNSYSGNTIYF. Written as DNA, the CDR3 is TGCGCCAGCAGTGAGTCCAACTCTTACTCTGGAAACACCATATATTTT.

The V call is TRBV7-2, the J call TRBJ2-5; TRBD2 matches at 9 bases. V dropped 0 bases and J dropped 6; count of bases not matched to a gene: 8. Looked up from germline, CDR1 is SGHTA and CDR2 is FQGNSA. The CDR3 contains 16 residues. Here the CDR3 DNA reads TGTGCCAGCAGCTTAGCGTGGGCGGGGGGGCGTAAGACCCAGTACTTC. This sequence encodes CASSLAWAGGRKTQYF.

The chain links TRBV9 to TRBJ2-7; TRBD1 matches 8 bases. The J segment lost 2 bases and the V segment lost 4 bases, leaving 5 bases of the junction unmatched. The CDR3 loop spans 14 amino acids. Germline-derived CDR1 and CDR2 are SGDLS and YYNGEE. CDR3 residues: CASSPQGAAYEQYF. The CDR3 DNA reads TGTGCCAGCAGCCCGCAGGGGGCGGCCTACGAGCAGTACTTC.

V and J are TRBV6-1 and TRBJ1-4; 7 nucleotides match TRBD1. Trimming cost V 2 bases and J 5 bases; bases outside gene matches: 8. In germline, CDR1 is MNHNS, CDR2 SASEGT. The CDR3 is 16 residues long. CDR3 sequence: CASSEFSRDRNEKLFF. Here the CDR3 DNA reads TGTGCCAGCAGTGAATTTTCACGGGACAGAAATGAAAAACTGTTTTTT.

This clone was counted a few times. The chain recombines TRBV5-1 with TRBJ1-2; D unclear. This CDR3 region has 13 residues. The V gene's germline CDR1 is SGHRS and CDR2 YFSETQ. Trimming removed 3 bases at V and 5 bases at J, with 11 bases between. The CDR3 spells CASSSPGAYGYTF. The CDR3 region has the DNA TGCGCCAGCAGCTCCCCGGGAGCGTATGGCTACACCTTC.

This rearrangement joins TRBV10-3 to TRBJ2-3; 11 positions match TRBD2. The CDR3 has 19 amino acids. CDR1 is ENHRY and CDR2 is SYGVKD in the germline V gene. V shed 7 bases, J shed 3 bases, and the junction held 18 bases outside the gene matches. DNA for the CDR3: TGTGCCATCAACCGCTGGATGGTAGCGGGGGGGCCTCAGACAGATACGCAGTATTTT. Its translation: CAINRWMVAGGPQTDTQYF.

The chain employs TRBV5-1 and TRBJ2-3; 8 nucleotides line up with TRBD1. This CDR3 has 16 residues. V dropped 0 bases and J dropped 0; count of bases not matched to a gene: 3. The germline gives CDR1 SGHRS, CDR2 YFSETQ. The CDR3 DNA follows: TGCGCCAGCAGCTTGGTCAGGGGGCAAAGCACAGATACGCAGTATTTT. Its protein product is CASSLVRGQSTDTQYF.

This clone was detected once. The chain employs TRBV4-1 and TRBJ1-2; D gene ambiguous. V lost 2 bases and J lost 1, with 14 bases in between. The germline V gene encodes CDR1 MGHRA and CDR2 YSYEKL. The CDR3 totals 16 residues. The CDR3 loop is CASSQPSAGYNYGYTF. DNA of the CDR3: TGCGCCAGCAGCCAACCCTCGGCGGGATATAACTATGGCTACACCTTC.

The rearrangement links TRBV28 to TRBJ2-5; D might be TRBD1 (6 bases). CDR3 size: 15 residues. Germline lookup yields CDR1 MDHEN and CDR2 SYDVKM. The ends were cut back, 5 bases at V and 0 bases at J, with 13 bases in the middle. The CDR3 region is CASSPNTGYQETQYF. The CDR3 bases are TGTGCCAGCAGTCCCAACACAGGGTACCAAGAGACCCAGTACTTC.

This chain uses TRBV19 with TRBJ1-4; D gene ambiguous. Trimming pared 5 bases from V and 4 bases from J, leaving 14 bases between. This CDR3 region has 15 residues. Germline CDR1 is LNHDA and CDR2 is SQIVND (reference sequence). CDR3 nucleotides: TGTGCCAGTAGTCCGAGGAATTCCGGTAATGAAAAACTGTTTTTT. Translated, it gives CASSPRNSGNEKLFF.

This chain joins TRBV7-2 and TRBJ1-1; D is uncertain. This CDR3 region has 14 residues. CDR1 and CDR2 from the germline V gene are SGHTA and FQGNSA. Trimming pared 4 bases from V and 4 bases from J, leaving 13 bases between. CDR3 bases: TGTGCCAGCAGCTATAACGGGGAGCTCACTGAAGCTTTCTTT. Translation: CASSYNGELTEAFF.

The DNA for the CDR3 is TGTGCCAGCAGTCGAAGGGCCGGGGGACCAACAGATACGCAGTATTTT. It is translated as CASSRRAGGPTDTQYF. The rearrangement uses TRBV5-4 and TRBJ2-3; TRBD2 might be the D (6 bases). The germline V and J ends were trimmed by 5 bases and 3 bases, with 19 bases remaining between them. Germline-derived CDR1 and CDR2 are SGHNT and YYREEE (reference sequence). The CDR3 spans 16 residues.

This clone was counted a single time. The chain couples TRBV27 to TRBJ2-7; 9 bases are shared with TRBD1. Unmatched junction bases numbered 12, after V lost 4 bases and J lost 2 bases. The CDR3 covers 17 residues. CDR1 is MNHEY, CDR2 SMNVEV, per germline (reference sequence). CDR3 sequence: CASSSSGTGIPPYEQYF. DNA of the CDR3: TGTGCCAGCAGTTCCTCCGGGACAGGGATTCCCCCCTACGAGCAGTACTTC.

CDR3 in amino acids: CASSLQGTGGYTF. The CDR3 DNA reads TGTGCCAGCAGCCTACAGGGAACGGGCGGCTACACCTTC. J is TRBJ1-2 and V is TRBV6-5; tentative D call: TRBD1 (6 bases). V was shortened by 6 bases and J by 8 bases, with 16 bases between the two germline ends. This CDR3 region has 13 residues. Germline assignment: CDR1 MNHEY and CDR2 SVGAGI.

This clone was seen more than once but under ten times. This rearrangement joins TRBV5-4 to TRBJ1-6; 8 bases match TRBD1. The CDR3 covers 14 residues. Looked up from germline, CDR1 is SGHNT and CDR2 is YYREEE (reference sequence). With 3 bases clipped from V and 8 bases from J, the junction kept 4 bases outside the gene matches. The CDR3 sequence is CASSWTGSDSPLHF. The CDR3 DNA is TGTGCCAGCAGCTGGACAGGGTCGGATTCACCCCTCCACTTT.

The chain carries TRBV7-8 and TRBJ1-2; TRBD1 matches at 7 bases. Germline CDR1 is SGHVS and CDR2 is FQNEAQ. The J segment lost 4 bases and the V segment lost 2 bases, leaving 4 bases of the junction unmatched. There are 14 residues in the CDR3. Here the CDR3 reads CASSLRGGTYGYTF. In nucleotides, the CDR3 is TGTGCCAGCAGCTTACGAGGGGGCACCTATGGCTACACCTTC. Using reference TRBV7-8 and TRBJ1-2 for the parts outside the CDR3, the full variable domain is GAGVSQSPRYKVAKRGQDVALRCDPISGHVSLFWYQQALGQGPEFLTYFQNEAQLDKSGLPSDRFFAERPEGSVSTLKIQRTQQEDSAVYLCASSLRGGTYGYTFGSGTRLTVV.

CDR3 sequence (DNA): TGCGCCAGCAGCTCGACCGGGACAGGGGGCTTCGCCAAAAACATTCAGTACTTC. It translates to CASSSTGTGGFAKNIQYF. V gene TRBV5-1 combines with J gene TRBJ2-4, with 12 nucleotides matching TRBD1. The CDR3 extends over 18 amino acids. The J segment lost 1 base and the V segment lost 3 bases, leaving 8 bases of the junction unmatched. Germline V gives CDR1 SGHRS, CDR2 YFSETQ.